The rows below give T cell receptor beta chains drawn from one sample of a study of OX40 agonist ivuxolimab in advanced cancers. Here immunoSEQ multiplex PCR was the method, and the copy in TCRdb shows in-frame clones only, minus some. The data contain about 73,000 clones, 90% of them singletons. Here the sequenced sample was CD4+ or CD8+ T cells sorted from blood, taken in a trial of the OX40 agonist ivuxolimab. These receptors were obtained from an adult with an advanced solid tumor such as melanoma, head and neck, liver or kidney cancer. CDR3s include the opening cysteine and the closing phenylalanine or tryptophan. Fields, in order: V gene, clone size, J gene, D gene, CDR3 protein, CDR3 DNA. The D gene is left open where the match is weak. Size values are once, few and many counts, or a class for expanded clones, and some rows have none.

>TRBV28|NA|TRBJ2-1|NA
CASSKSWRAENEQFF
TGTGCCAGCAGTAAGAGCTGGAGGGCCGAAAATGAGCAGTTCTTC
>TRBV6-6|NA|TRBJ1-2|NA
CASSLLGPPTEGYTF
TGTGCCAGCAGTTTGCTGGGGCCACCAACGGAGGGCTACACCTTC
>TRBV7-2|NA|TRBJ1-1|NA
CASSMGVNTEAFF
TGTGCCAGCAGCATGGGCGTTAACACTGAAGCTTTCTTT
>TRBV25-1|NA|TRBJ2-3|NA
CASSPGTLRGDTQYF
TGTGCCAGCAGCCCTGGGACACTACGGGGAGATACGCAGTATTTT
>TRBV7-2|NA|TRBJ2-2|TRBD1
CASSFLGTGGTGELFF
TGTGCCAGCAGCTTTCTCGGGACAGGGGGCACCGGGGAGCTGTTTTTT
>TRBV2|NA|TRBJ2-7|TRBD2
CASSELAGFYEQYF
TGTGCCAGCAGTGAGCTAGCGGGGTTCTACGAGCAGTACTTC
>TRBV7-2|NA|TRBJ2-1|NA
CASSLEVGARNEQFF
TGTGCCAGCAGCCTAGAGGTAGGGGCTAGGAATGAGCAGTTCTTC
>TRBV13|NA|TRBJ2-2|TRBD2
CASSRGLAGAGELFF
TGTGCCAGCAGCCGGGGACTAGCGGGAGCCGGGGAGCTGTTTTTT
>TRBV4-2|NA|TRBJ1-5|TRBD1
CASSQITGGVNQPQHF
TGTGCCAGCAGCCAAATAACAGGGGGCGTCAATCAGCCCCAGCATTTT
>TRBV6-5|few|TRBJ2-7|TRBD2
CASSLRTSGRYEQYF
TGTGCCAGCAGTTTACGGACTAGCGGGAGGTACGAGCAGTACTTC
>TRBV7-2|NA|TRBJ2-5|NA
CASRRGQETQYF
TGTGCCAGCAGGCGGGGACAAGAGACCCAGTACTTC
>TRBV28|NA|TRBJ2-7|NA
CASSLREQYF
TGTGCCAGCAGTTTACGCGAGCAGTACTTC
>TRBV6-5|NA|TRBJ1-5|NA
CASSVDRNSNQPQHF
TGTGCCAGCAGCGTAGACAGAAATAGCAATCAGCCCCAGCATTTT
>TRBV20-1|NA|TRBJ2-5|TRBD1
CSATGEETQYF
TGCAGCGCTACAGGGGAAGAGACCCAGTACTTC
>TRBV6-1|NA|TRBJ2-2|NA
CASRQISNTGELFF
TGTGCCAGCAGGCAGATCTCGAACACCGGGGAGCTGTTTTTT
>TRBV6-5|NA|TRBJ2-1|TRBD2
CASSYLAGVGYNEQFF
TGTGCCAGCAGTTACCTAGCGGGAGTTGGCTACAATGAGCAGTTCTTC
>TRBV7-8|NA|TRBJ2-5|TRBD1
CASSTRTGVETQYF
TGTGCCAGCAGCACCCGGACAGGGGTAGAGACCCAGTACTTC
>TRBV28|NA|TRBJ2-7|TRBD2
CASRSYAGTRNLVF
TGTGCCAGCAGATCATATGCCGGGACTAGAAATTTGGTTTTC
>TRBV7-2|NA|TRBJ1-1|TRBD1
CASSGQGSGTEAFF
TGTGCCAGCAGCGGACAGGGGAGTGGAACTGAAGCTTTCTTT
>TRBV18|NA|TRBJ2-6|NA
CASSPAGAGGANVLTF
TGTGCCAGCTCACCCGCAGGGGCTGGTGGGGCCAACGTCCTGACTTTC
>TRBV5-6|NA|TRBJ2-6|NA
CASSLPGRISGANVLTF
TGTGCCAGCAGTCTTCCGGGACGGATCTCTGGGGCCAACGTCCTGACTTTC
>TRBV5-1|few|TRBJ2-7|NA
CASSLGDTFYEQYF
TGCGCCAGCAGCTTGGGGGACACATTCTACGAGCAGTACTTC
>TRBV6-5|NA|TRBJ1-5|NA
CASSYRDNQPQHF
TGTGCCAGCAGTTACCGGGACAATCAGCCCCAGCATTTT
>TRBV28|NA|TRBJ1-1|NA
CASSSPTAGLNTEAFF
TGTGCCAGCAGTTCGCCGACAGCCGGGCTGAACACTGAAGCTTTCTTT
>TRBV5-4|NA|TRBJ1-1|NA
CASSLPGVTEAFF
TGTGCCAGCAGCTTGCCAGGGGTCACTGAAGCTTTCTTT
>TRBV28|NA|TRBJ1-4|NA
CASSPPREEKLFF
TGTGCCAGCAGCCCTCCTCGTGAGGAAAAACTGTTTTTT
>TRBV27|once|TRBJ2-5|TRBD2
CASRAGGQAWETQYF
TGTGCCAGCAGGGCGGGAGGGCAGGCATGGGAGACCCAGTACTTC
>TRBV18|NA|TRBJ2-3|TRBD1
CASSRPGTGVADTQYF
TGTGCCAGCTCACGACCGGGGACAGGGGTGGCAGATACGCAGTATTTT
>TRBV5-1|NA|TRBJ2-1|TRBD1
CASLRTGGYNEQFF
TGCGCCAGCCTGAGAACAGGGGGATACAATGAGCAGTTCTTC
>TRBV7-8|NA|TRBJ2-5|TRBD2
CASSLVEGRGETQYF
TGTGCCAGCAGCTTAGTTGAAGGGAGGGGAGAGACCCAGTACTTC